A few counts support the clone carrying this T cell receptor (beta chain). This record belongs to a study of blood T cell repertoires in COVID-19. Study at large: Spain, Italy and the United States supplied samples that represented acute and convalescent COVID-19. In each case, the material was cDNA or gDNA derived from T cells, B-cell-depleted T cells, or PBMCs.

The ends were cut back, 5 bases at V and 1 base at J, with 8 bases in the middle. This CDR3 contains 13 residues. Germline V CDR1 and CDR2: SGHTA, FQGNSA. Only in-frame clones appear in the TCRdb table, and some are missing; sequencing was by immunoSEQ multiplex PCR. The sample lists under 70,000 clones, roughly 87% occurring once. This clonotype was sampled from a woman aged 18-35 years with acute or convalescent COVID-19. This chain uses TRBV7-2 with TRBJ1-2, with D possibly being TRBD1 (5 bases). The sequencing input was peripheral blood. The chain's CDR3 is CASSPDSNYGYTF. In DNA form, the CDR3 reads TGTGCCAGCAGCCCCGACAGTAACTATGGCTACACCTTC.